The source of this TCR beta chain is a study of blood T cell repertoires in COVID-19 (dated by TCRdb to the early 2020s). Study-wide context: Samples covering the acute and convalescent phases of COVID-19 were provided by collaborators in the United States, Italy and Spain. The prospective study material was composed of cDNA or gDNA derived from T cells, B-cell-depleted T cells, or PBMCs. The dataset comprised deeply sampled blood TCRbeta repertoires from subjects exposed to, actively infected with, or recovered from COVID-19. A freely available public database, intended as a resource for researchers studying the immune response to SARS-CoV-2, is where the repertoires were released. The samples were drawn from two sources: the first 160 participants of the ongoing ImmuneRACE study, and fewer than 1,500 subjects contributed by 6 global collaborators. Nearly every sample came with metadata listing a de-identified subject ID, COVID-19 status, age in years and sex. HLA class I and class II types, where available, came from metadata supplied by the sample provider rather than from assay-based typing. What the work shows at the level of the full study, not this receptor alone: The amount of clinical and demographic metadata varied by source and participant and was provided uncurated.

TCRbeta CDR3 regions were amplified from genomic DNA by means of the immunoSEQ Assay, a bias-controlled multiplex PCR. The study's processing was this. The number of nucleated cells in each sample was estimated from the amplification of reference gene primers within the assay. Sequence reads were collapsed and filtered to measure the absolute abundance of every unique TCRbeta CDR3 rearrangement. For each sample, productive Simpson clonality was calculated by taking the square root of Simpson's diversity index across productive rearrangements. TCRdb stores this immuneACCESS table with in-frame sequences only. Part of the clones is absent; in the studies checked, under half of the shortfall reflects unresolved V genes, and no reason is known for the rest. V and J calls plus clone size are reproduced from that table; the DNA served to infer D and trimming. For this sample there are about 270,000 clones; approximately 90% appear just once. The ten largest clones add up to roughly 2.9% of the sample.

From the germline V gene (reference sequence), CDR1 is LGHDT and CDR2 is YNNKEL. The CDR3 runs 14 amino acids, cysteine and phenylalanine included. Just the 42-base CDR3 DNA is kept, in frame starting at base 1. V gives up 4 bases and J gives up 7 bases, and the segment between their germline ends measures 14 bases. In the prospective study, participants were 18 to 89 years old, resided in fewer than 25 geographic areas of the United States, and were enrolled through a virtual design. To assign participants to cohorts, the prospective study relied on clinical history that participants themselves reported in a screening survey and a study questionnaire. A participant counted as exposed if, within 2 weeks of entering the study, that participant had been in contact with someone who had a PCR-confirmed or clinician-diagnosed COVID-19 case. Each participant in the prospective study had whole blood, serum and a nasopharyngeal or oropharyngeal swab collected by mobile phlebotomists. Additional blood draws and questionnaires over an approximately 2-month period could optionally be provided by prospective study participants. Before DNA extraction, blood samples from the prospective study were shipped at room temperature or frozen.

Notes on this clone: The antigen it recognizes is unknown. No per-base quality is available; no much larger clone lies one base away. Other DNA sequences of this sample code for an identical CDR3.

The source of this sequence is a man in his forties who had been exposed to COVID-19. The V and J genes are TRBV3-1 (or the pseudogene TRBV3-2) and TRBJ1-5, with TRBD1 as a weak D call on 5 bases. Sequenced: PBMCs or T cells enriched from blood (not recorded which). The DNA sequence is TGTGCCAGCAGCCTTGGGGGGGGAGGACAGCCCCAGCATTTT. It specifies CASSLGGGGQPQHF.